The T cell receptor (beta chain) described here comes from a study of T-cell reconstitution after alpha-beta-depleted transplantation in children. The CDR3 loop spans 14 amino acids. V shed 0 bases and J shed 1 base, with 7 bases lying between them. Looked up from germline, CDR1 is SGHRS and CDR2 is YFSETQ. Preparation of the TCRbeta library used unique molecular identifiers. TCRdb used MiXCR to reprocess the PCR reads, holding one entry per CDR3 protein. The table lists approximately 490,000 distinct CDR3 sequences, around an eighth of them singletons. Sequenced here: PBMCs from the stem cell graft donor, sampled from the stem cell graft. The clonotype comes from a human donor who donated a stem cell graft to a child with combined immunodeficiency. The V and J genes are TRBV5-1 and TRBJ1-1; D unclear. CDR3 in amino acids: CASSLDQPNTEAFF. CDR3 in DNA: TGCGCCAGCAGCTTGGACCAGCCGAACACTGAAGCTTTCTTT.